The 17 T cell receptor beta chains given below trace back to one sample, sequenced in a study of regulatory T cells in long-lasting Graves disease. Stated time point: persistent/refractory GD, antithyroid drugs over 5 years with positive TRAb. PBMCs were the source of the RNA used for TCR sequencing. Building of the TCR beta libraries involved iRepertoire HTBI primers and Arm-PCR of CDR3 regions. From the multiplex PCR reads, TCRdb called clonotypes with MiXCR, one entry per CDR3 protein. The table lists approximately 440,000 distinct CDR3 sequences, around 24% of them singletons. The input for sequencing was peripheral blood mononuclear cells (PBMCs), taken when the disease was refractory, from a patient treated with antithyroid drugs. These TCRs come from a female donor with Graves disease.

This clonotype was counted at least ten times. The V gene is TRBV7-9, the J gene TRBJ2-7, with TRBD1 identical over 8 bases. Germline V gene sequence: CDR1 SEHNR, CDR2 FQNEAQ (reference sequence). V lost 4 bases to trimming and J lost 2 bases; unmatched junction nucleotides: 7. The length of the CDR3 is 15 residues. The CDR3 sequence: CASSWTGSGPYEQYF. In nucleotides, the CDR3 is TGTGCCAGCAGCTGGACAGGGTCCGGTCCCTACGAGCAGTACTTC.

The genes are TRBV27 and TRBJ2-7, with 8 bases identical to TRBD2. The CDR3 spans 15 residues. V trimming: 6 bases; J trimming: 2 bases; junction bases outside the gene matches: 9. CDR1 and CDR2 (germline): MNHEY, SMNVEV (reference sequence). In DNA form, the CDR3 reads TGTGCCAGCAGACGTACCAGCGGGAGCCCCTACGAGCAGTACTTC. It encodes CASRRTSGSPYEQYF.

The gene calls are TRBV6-1 and TRBJ1-2, with 9 bases identical to TRBD1. The CDR3 loop spans 17 amino acids. The J segment lost 6 bases and the V segment lost 7 bases, leaving 18 bases of the junction unmatched. CDR1 and CDR2 (germline): MNHNS, SASEGT. CDR3 coding DNA: TGTGCCAGCACCTATGTCCCGGGACAGGGCGGATCGGATGGCTACACCTTC. It encodes CASTYVPGQGGSDGYTF.

This clonotype has just a few counts. The chain employs TRBV30 and TRBJ2-7; no clear D gene. Germline CDR1 is GTSNPN and CDR2 is SVGIG (reference sequence). Trimming took off 1 base at V and 5 bases at J, with 15 bases between the two ends. This CDR3 is built from 14 residues. The CDR3 region has the DNA TGTGCCTGGAGTGACGCCCGTAGGACGAACGAGCAGTACTTC. As protein: CAWSDARRTNEQYF.

In its sample, this clonotype was seen a few times. This rearrangement joins TRBV6-1 to TRBJ2-7; the match to TRBD1 covers 9 bases. The germline CDR1 and CDR2 sequences are MNHNS and SASEGT. The V segment lost 5 bases and the J segment 3 bases; nucleotides outside the gene matches: 11. The CDR3 is 16 residues long. CDR3 amino acids: CASSRDRALRYYEQYF. The DNA of the CDR3 is TGTGCCAGCAGTCGGGACAGGGCTTTAAGGTACTACGAGCAGTACTTC.

There are many counts of this clonotype. A much larger clone differs from this one at a single base, so this may be a read error. This chain connects TRBV2 to TRBJ2-7; D gene unclear. CDR1 is SNHLY and CDR2 is FYNNEI in the germline V gene. Trimming took 8 bases from V and 0 from J, leaving 8 bases between them. There are 12 residues in the CDR3. The CDR3 DNA is TGTGCCAGCGGGGTCGGCTCCTACGAGCAGTACTTC. The encoded protein is CASGVGSYEQYF.

The rearrangement links TRBV7-9 to TRBJ1-2; D gene uncertain. The CDR3 consists of 14 residues. The V end lost 1 base, the J end lost 3 bases, and 9 bases lay between the germline ends. The V gene's germline CDR1 is SEHNR and CDR2 FQNEAQ (reference sequence). The CDR3 sequence is CASSLGMRDYGYTF. The DNA of the CDR3 is TGTGCCAGCAGCTTAGGGATGCGGGACTATGGCTACACCTTC.

There are many counts of this clonotype. This sequence joins TRBV28 and TRBJ2-7, with 12 positions matching TRBD2. This CDR3 is built from 16 residues. The V segment lost 5 bases and the J segment 2 bases; nucleotides outside the gene matches: 7. The germline gives CDR1 MDHEN, CDR2 SYDVKM. The CDR3 nucleotides are TGTGCCAGCAGTGAGACCGGACTAGCGGGGACCTACGAGCAGTACTTC. It yields the protein CASSETGLAGTYEQYF.

The J gene is TRBJ2-7, the V gene TRBV7-2, with 10 bases lining up with TRBD2. The CDR3 length is 14 residues. V shed 6 bases, J shed 3 bases, and the junction held 5 bases outside the gene matches. The germline CDR1 and CDR2 sequences are SGHTA and FQGNSA. CDR3 residues: CASSLAGVVYEQYF. The CDR3 nucleotides read TGTGCCAGCAGTCTAGCGGGGGTAGTCTACGAGCAGTACTTC.

This clonotype was observed at least ten times. V gene TRBV7-8 combines with J gene TRBJ2-2; TRBD1 matches at 9 bases. Germline V gene sequence: CDR1 SGHVS, CDR2 FQNEAQ. This CDR3 has 14 amino acids. With 8 bases clipped from V and 5 bases from J, the junction kept 6 bases outside the gene matches. The DNA of the CDR3 is TGTGCCAGCTTGGGGACAGGGTTAACCGGGGAGCTGTTTTTT. Encoded protein: CASLGTGLTGELFF.

A few counts support this clonotype. This chain's CDR3 is CASSQEGGARYGYTF. DNA of the CDR3: TGTGCCAGCAGCCAAGAGGGGGGCGCCAGGTATGGCTACACCTTC. This chain links TRBV3-1 with TRBJ1-2; possibly TRBD1 for D (6 bases). The V end was cut by 0 bases, the J end by 5 bases, with 13 bases between. Germline loops: CDR1 LGHDT, CDR2 YNNKEL (reference sequence). The CDR3 has 15 amino acids.

This clonotype was detected many times. The chain combines TRBV6-1 with TRBJ1-1, with a weak D call TRBD1 (6 bases). With 4 bases removed from V and 5 bases from J, the gap between germline ends came to 20 bases. CDR1 is MNHNS and CDR2 is SASEGT in the germline V gene. The CDR3 is 16 residues long. CDR3 coding DNA: TGTGCCAGCAGTGCTTTCCCCAGGGGAGGCATGACTGAAGCTTTCTTT. Translated: CASSAFPRGGMTEAFF.

CDR3 protein: CASSLNSGKNTGELFF. The CDR3 DNA follows: TGTGCCAGCAGCCTTAATAGCGGGAAGAACACCGGGGAGCTGTTTTTT. V and J are TRBV11-2 and TRBJ2-2; TRBD2 aligns across 8 bases. This CDR3 comprises 16 residues. Germline V gene sequence: CDR1 SGHAT, CDR2 FQNNGV. With 5 bases clipped from V and 1 base from J, the junction kept 6 bases outside the gene matches.

The genes are TRBV3-1 and TRBJ1-5, with D possibly TRBD1 on 5 matching bases. The CDR3 contains 13 residues. Germline CDR1 and CDR2: LGHDT and YNNKEL (reference sequence). Trimming left V 4 bases short and J 9 bases short, with 13 bases between. The CDR3 is CASSLGRQGPQHF. CDR3 sequence (DNA): TGTGCCAGCAGCCTTGGGCGGCAGGGGCCCCAGCATTTT.

The chain joins TRBV7-2 to TRBJ2-7; 7 nucleotides match TRBD2. In germline, CDR1 is SGHTA, CDR2 FQGNSA. V shed 1 base and J 4 bases; nucleotides not matched to a gene: 4. The CDR3 totals 14 residues. CDR3: CASSLGLAVYEQYF. In DNA, the CDR3 is TGTGCCAGCAGCTTAGGTCTAGCGGTATACGAGCAGTACTTC.

The chain combines TRBV4-1 with TRBJ2-7; the D gene is possibly TRBD1 (5 bases). Germline V gives CDR1 MGHRA, CDR2 YSYEKL. V was trimmed by 4 bases and J by 3 bases, leaving 16 bases between them. There are 15 residues in the CDR3. DNA of the CDR3: TGCGCCAGCAGCCCCCGCCAGGCAGGGTACTACGAGCAGTACTTC. This sequence encodes CASSPRQAGYYEQYF.

In its sample, this clonotype was seen once. The chain carries TRBV6-2 or TRBV6-3 and TRBJ1-2; D gene unclear. This CDR3 is 11 amino acids long. Germline V gene sequence: CDR1 MNHEY, CDR2 SVGEGT. Trimming cost V 5 bases and J 6 bases, with 7 bases left between them. This CDR3 reads CASSAGNGYTF. CDR3 DNA sequence: TGTGCCAGCAGTGCGGGGAATGGCTACACCTTC.